This TCR beta chain came from a study of T cells in Graves' hyperthyroidism and ophthalmopathy. The study, taken as a whole, reports: Stable hyperthyroidism was told apart from ophthalmopathy by a model built on 13 V-J features.

Patients were excluded because of uncontrolled infection, other autoimmune disease, pregnancy or lactation. Each diagnosis drew on symptoms, thyroxine, TRAb, thyroid ultrasound and orbital computed tomography findings. The PBMCs studied were ones that came from roughly 9.1 ml fresh peripheral blood. As concerns this clonotype: Its specificity is not known.

Germline CDR1 LGHDT, CDR2 YNNKEL (reference sequence). This CDR3 comprises 13 residues. Trimming removed 2 bases from V and 4 bases from J, with 8 bases in between. TCR beta CDR3 region amplification was performed from RNA transcripts. The HTBI primer set drove a first-round RT-PCR of the TCR CDR3. Each CDR3 protein gets one entry after TCRdb re-called the multiplex PCR reads with MiXCR. The sample yields a few hundred thousand distinct CDR3 sequences, about 15% seen once. This chain joins TRBV3-1 and TRBJ1-2; perhaps TRBD1 as D (6 bases). Sequenced input: blood. The clonotype comes from a woman aged 35 to 49 with Graves' hyperthyroidism. CDR3 nucleotide sequence: TGTGCCAGCAGCCAACAGGGGTTCTATGGCTACACCTTC. Translated, it gives CASSQQGFYGYTF.